The 20 T cell receptor beta chains given below trace back to one sample, sequenced in a study of beta chain features in type 1 diabetes. The isolated RNA, all of it, was reverse transcribed, so expressed TCRB transcripts were what got sequenced. Profiling relied on immunoSEQ multiplex PCR, and the TCRdb table lists in-frame clones only, not all of them. The table shows hundreds of thousands of clones, with over 12% occurring only once. These receptors have no known antigen. General observations from the study: The study found moderately but significantly shorter TCRB CDR3s in all four CD4+ subsets of Type 1 diabetes patients.

The sequenced material came from naive CD4+ T cells from blood. Receptors were obtained from a man aged 18 to 35 with type 1 diabetes.

The sample holds a few counts of this clone. This chain joins TRBV4-3 and TRBJ2-3; 8 positions agree with TRBD1. With V trimmed by 4 bases and J by 3 bases, 15 bases remained unmatched. The CDR3 is made up of 18 amino acids. Germline CDR1 and CDR2: LGHNA and YSLEER. This CDR3 reads CASSREPIPGGRTDTQYF. CDR3 in DNA: TGCGCCAGCAGCCGAGAGCCGATTCCAGGGGGCAGAACAGATACGCAGTATTTT.

This clone has a handful of counts. The genes are TRBV9 and TRBJ1-1, with 7 bases fitting TRBD1. CDR3 length: 14 residues. The V gene's germline CDR1 is SGDLS and CDR2 YYNGEE. V was clipped by 0 bases and J by 3 bases; unmatched bases: 2. The CDR3: CASSVVRGDTEAFF. CDR3 DNA: TGTGCCAGCAGCGTAGTCAGGGGGGACACTGAAGCTTTCTTT.

This chain joins TRBV6-1 and TRBJ2-5; 8 bases fit TRBD2. V gave up 3 bases and J gave up 4 bases; unmatched junction bases: 19. Germline CDR1 and CDR2: MNHNS and SASEGT. There are 19 residues in the CDR3. CDR3 nucleotide sequence: TGTGCCAGCAGTGATTGGCCCGGGAGGGGGGCGGCGGTACGAGAGACCCAGTACTTC. Translated: CASSDWPGRGAAVRETQYF.

As regards this clone: Other DNA sequences of this sample code for an identical CDR3. This rearrangement joins TRBV7-2 to TRBJ2-3, with 7 bases aligning to TRBD1. The CDR3 totals 14 residues. V was clipped by 1 base and J by 3 bases; unmatched bases: 1. Germline V lookup: CDR1 SGHTA, CDR2 FQGNSA. The CDR3 sequence is CASSLDRGTDTQYF. In nucleotides, the CDR3 is TGTGCCAGCAGCTTAGACAGGGGTACAGATACGCAGTATTTT. Using reference TRBV7-2 and TRBJ2-3 for the parts outside the CDR3, the full variable domain is GAGVSQSPSNKVTEKGKDVELRCDPISGHTALYWYRQSLGQGLEFLIYFQGNSAPDKSGLPSDRFSAERTGGSVSTLTIQRTQQEDSAVYLCASSLDRGTDTQYFGPGTRLTVL.

This clone came up a few times. This chain joins TRBV4-1 and TRBJ1-2, with TRBD1 identical over 10 bases. The CDR3 has 19 residues. The V segment lost 0 bases and the J segment 8 bases; nucleotides outside the gene matches: 18. The germline gives CDR1 MGHRA, CDR2 YSYEKL. The CDR3 DNA follows: TGCGCCAGCAGCCAAGACCGCGGGACAGGGGCTACACGGATGAAGGGCTACACCTTC. Residues: CASSQDRGTGATRMKGYTF.

This clone was seen more than once but under ten times. V usage is TRBV30 and J usage is TRBJ2-2; possibly TRBD1 for D (5 bases). Germline V gene lookup returns CDR1 GTSNPN and CDR2 SVGIG (reference sequence). V was pared by 6 bases and J by 2 bases, with 13 bases between. The CDR3 is 14 amino acids. CDR3 in amino acids: CACMLGANTGELFF. The CDR3 nucleotides are TGTGCCTGTATGTTAGGGGCTAACACCGGGGAGCTGTTTTTT.

J is TRBJ1-5 and V is TRBV27; D is uncertain. V lost 8 bases to trimming and J lost 7 bases, with 21 bases between them. The CDR3 is 15 amino acids. In germline, CDR1 is MNHEY, CDR2 SMNVEV (reference sequence). The CDR3 sequence is CASSLAGGEDQPQHF. CDR3 coding DNA: TGTGCCAGCTCCCTAGCGGGCGGGGAGGACCAGCCCCAGCATTTT.

The genes are TRBV6-1 and TRBJ2-2, with no clear D. The CDR3 contains 13 residues. Between the trimmed V and J ends, which lost 8 bases and 4 bases, there was a span of 11 bases. Germline V gene lookup returns CDR1 MNHNS and CDR2 SASEGT. The CDR3 bases are TGTGCCAGCGTCGGAGACTTCACCGGGGAGCTGTTTTTT. Translation: CASVGDFTGELFF.

The chain uses TRBV7-2 and TRBJ2-3; D is possibly TRBD2 (5 bases). Germline lookup yields CDR1 SGHTA and CDR2 FQGNSA. V shed 5 bases and J shed 5 bases, with 5 bases lying between them. The CDR3 loop spans 11 amino acids. The CDR3 nucleotides are TGTGCCAGCAGCCGGGGAGATACGCAGTATTTT. This translates into CASSRGDTQYF. Supplemented by reference TRBV7-2 and TRBJ2-3, the full variable domain reads GAGVSQSPSNKVTEKGKDVELRCDPISGHTALYWYRQSLGQGLEFLIYFQGNSAPDKSGLPSDRFSAERTGGSVSTLTIQRTQQEDSAVYLCASSRGDTQYFGPGTRLTVL.

Written as DNA, the CDR3 is TGTGCCAGCTCACCCCGACAGCCTATGAACACTGAAGCTTTCTTT. As protein: CASSPRQPMNTEAFF. The chain carries TRBV18 and TRBJ1-1; the D gene is possibly TRBD1 (5 bases). V lost 3 bases and J 0 bases, leaving 11 bases between the germline ends. CDR1 and CDR2 (germline): KGHSH, LQKENI. The CDR3 has 15 amino acids.

Comment on this clone: An end of the junction does not agree with germline; a read error may underlie this. The chain has TRBV7-7 and TRBJ2-1; 10 positions agree with TRBD2. This CDR3 has 15 amino acids. In germline, CDR1 is SSHAT, CDR2 FNYEAQ (reference sequence). CDR3 DNA sequence: TGTGCTAGCAGCTTGGCTAGCGGGAGACAGAATGAGCAGTTCTTC. This sequence encodes CASSLASGRQNEQFF.

J is TRBJ1-3 and V is TRBV28; weak D call: TRBD1 (5 bases). This CDR3 is 15 amino acids long. Germline CDR1 MDHEN, CDR2 SYDVKM. Trimming removed 6 bases at V and 0 bases at J, with 12 bases between. The CDR3 DNA sequence: TGTGCCAGCAGCTCCGGGACGGCCTCTGGAAACACCATATATTTT. Residues: CASSSGTASGNTIYF. Filled out from reference TRBV28 and TRBJ1-3, the complete variable domain reads DVKVTQSSRYLVKRTGEKVFLECVQDMDHENMFWYRQDPGLGLRLIYFSYDVKMKEKGDIPEGYSVSREKKERFSLILESASTNQTSMYLCASSSGTASGNTIYFGEGSWLTVV.

This clone was seen only a few times. The gene calls are TRBV9 and TRBJ2-2, with D unresolved. Germline CDR1 SGDLS, CDR2 YYNGEE. The V and J ends lost 7 bases and 6 bases respectively, with 13 bases between them. This CDR3 has 13 amino acids. CDR3 coding DNA: TGTGCCAGCCGCTCACAAAGGTCCGGGGAGCTGTTTTTT. Translation: CASRSQRSGELFF.

The chain has TRBV10-3 and TRBJ2-3; 10 nucleotides agree with TRBD2. The CDR3 is made up of 15 amino acids. In germline, CDR1 is ENHRY, CDR2 SYGVKD. The trim removed 6 bases at V and 7 bases at J, leaving 10 bases unmatched. The CDR3 nucleotides read TGTGCCATCAGAAGAGCGGGAGGGCCGGGGAATACGCAGTATTTT. Translated, it gives CAIRRAGGPGNTQYF.

This rearrangement joins TRBV4-3 to TRBJ2-7, with a possible D match to TRBD2 (6 bases). The length of the CDR3 is 16 residues. V was clipped by 3 bases and J by 0 bases, with 15 bases between them. Germline assignment: CDR1 LGHNA and CDR2 YSLEER. The CDR3 here is CASSHLPRGSSYEQYF. The DNA for the CDR3 is TGCGCCAGCAGCCACCTACCTCGGGGGAGCTCCTACGAGCAGTACTTC.

The rearrangement links TRBV7-2 to TRBJ2-7; unclear D gene. The CDR3 loop spans 13 amino acids. The germline V gene has CDR1 SGHTA and CDR2 FQGNSA. Trimming pared 2 bases from V and 3 bases from J, leaving 8 bases between. CDR3 bases: TGTGCCAGCAGCTTAACCCTCGGCTACGAGCAGTACTTC. Encoded protein: CASSLTLGYEQYF.

There are a few counts of this clone. The sample carries other DNA sequences with the same CDR3. V and J are TRBV7-2 and TRBJ2-1; 9 bases line up with TRBD1. Germline CDR1 reads SGHTA; CDR2 reads FQGNSA. Trimming took 4 bases from V and 0 from J; bases not matched to a gene: 1. The CDR3 runs 15 residues. The CDR3 reads CASSSTGGSYNEQFF. The CDR3 DNA reads TGTGCCAGCAGCTCGACAGGGGGCTCCTACAATGAGCAGTTCTTC.

This clone was detected only a few times. The J gene is TRBJ2-1, the V gene TRBV30; D remains ambiguous. In germline, CDR1 is GTSNPN, CDR2 SVGIG (reference sequence). V was pared by 2 bases and J by 3 bases, with 8 bases between. The CDR3 has 13 residues. Written as DNA, the CDR3 is TGTGCCTGGAGTACCCTAGTCTACAATGAGCAGTTCTTC. It encodes CAWSTLVYNEQFF.

The chain couples TRBV7-9 to TRBJ1-1, with a weak D call TRBD1 (6 bases). Germline CDR1 reads SEHNR; CDR2 reads FQNEAQ (reference sequence). The CDR3 has 15 amino acids. Trimming shortened V by 2 bases and J by 1 base, and 11 bases separated the two germline ends. The CDR3 loop is CASSLNTGWNTEAFF. The CDR3, as DNA: TGTGCCAGCAGCTTAAACACAGGGTGGAACACTGAAGCTTTCTTT.

In this sample, this clone turned up a few times. J is TRBJ1-5 and V is TRBV6-1; D remains ambiguous. Germline CDR1 MNHNS, CDR2 SASEGT. Trimming took off 6 bases at V and 0 bases at J, with 12 bases between the two ends. This CDR3 has 15 residues. This CDR3 is CASSGNILSNQPQHF. DNA for the CDR3: TGTGCCAGCAGCGGGAATATACTTAGCAATCAGCCCCAGCATTTT.